Here is one T cell receptor beta chain with its context. TCRdb ran MiXCR on the RT-PCR reads and lists one entry per CDR3 protein. The sample holds about 480,000 distinct CDR3 sequences; over 10% are singletons and the top ten take around 13%. This CDR3 comprises 15 residues. The germline CDR1 and CDR2 sequences are MNHEY and SVGAGI. V was clipped by 2 bases and J by 5 bases, with 15 bases between them. The data belong to a study of response to subunit inactivated influenza vaccine. The rearrangement uses TRBV6-5 and TRBJ1-2; D gene ambiguous. The sample consisted of PBMCs from blood, taken roughly 47 days after vaccination. This receptor was taken from a man aged 45-60 years who received an inactivated influenza vaccine. The CDR3: CASSYEGGGPYGYTF. The CDR3 DNA reads TGTGCCAGCAGTTACGAGGGAGGAGGGCCTTATGGCTACACCTTC.